The clone carrying this T cell receptor beta chain was picked up many times. The antigen is undetermined. The entry originates in a study of T-cell memory formation after mild COVID-19. Study-wide context: In these data, TCR clusters were largely donor specific.

TCR alpha and TCR beta cDNA libraries carrying sample barcodes and UMIs came from 5'RACE with constant-segment primers. TCRdb reanalysed the 5' RACE reads using MiXCR and keeps one entry per CDR3 protein. The sample consists of over 150,000 distinct CDR3 sequences, roughly 18% of them appearing once. Regarding the study as a whole: Detection of some responders pre-infection suggested pre-existing cross-reactive memory T cells participated.

This CDR3 comprises 14 residues. Trimming cost V 6 bases and J 1 base; bases outside gene matches: 4. Source material: PBMCs or a T cell subset sorted from them (not recorded which). V gene TRBV12-3 or TRBV12-4 combines with J gene TRBJ2-5; 8 bases map to TRBD2. This TCR was sampled from a man younger than 35 who had mild COVID-19 (a few samples of this study predate the infection). Cell type and time point are not known. The CDR3: CASSLTSGQETQYF. CDR3 nucleotides: TGTGCCAGCAGCTTAACTAGCGGCCAAGAGACCCAGTACTTC.